This passage covers 4 T cell receptor beta chains from one sample sequenced in a study of blood T cell repertoires in COVID-19. Here immunoSEQ multiplex PCR was the method, and the copy in TCRdb shows in-frame clones only, minus some. The sample records around 250,000 clones, 80% to 85% being singletons. The sequencing input was PBMCs or T cells enriched from blood (not recorded which). These receptors all stem from a man between 45 and 60 years old who had recovered from COVID-19.

CDR3 sequence: CASSARSWDTYLDTQYF. The CDR3 DNA reads TGTGCCAGCAGTGCACGATCGTGGGACACGTACTTAGATACGCAGTATTTT. J is TRBJ2-3 and V is TRBV6-1; D might be TRBD1 (6 bases). The CDR3 loop spans 17 amino acids. The V end lost 4 bases, the J end lost 5 bases, and 22 bases lay between the germline ends. Germline CDR1 reads MNHNS; CDR2 reads SASEGT.

This clone was seen once. The genes are TRBV27 and TRBJ2-5; 7 bases map to TRBD2. This CDR3 has 18 amino acids. The junction had 13 bases not matched to a gene; V was cut back by 2 bases and J by 1 base. Germline V gene lookup returns CDR1 MNHEY and CDR2 SMNVEV (reference sequence). The CDR3 coding sequence is TGTGCCAGCAGTTTAGCCCCAATTGGGGGGGGTATCCAAGAGACCCAGTACTTC. This codes for CASSLAPIGGGIQETQYF.

J is TRBJ2-7 and V is TRBV19; 7 positions match TRBD2. The length of the CDR3 is 12 residues. The germline CDR1 and CDR2 sequences are LNHDA and SQIVND (reference sequence). Unmatched junction bases numbered 3, after V lost 3 bases and J lost 7 bases. The CDR3 DNA sequence: TGTGCCAGTAGTATCGGGCGGGAGGAGCAGTACTTC. Translation gives CASSIGREEQYF.

Worth noting for this clone: One end of the junction fails to match germline, which may point to a read error. The chain combines TRBV7-9 with TRBJ2-3; no reliable D call. CDR1 is SEHNR, CDR2 FQNEAQ, per germline (reference sequence). The CDR3 covers 13 residues. The CDR3 loop reads CASSATYTDTQFF. In DNA form, the CDR3 reads TGTGCCAGCAGCGCTACCTACACAGATACGCAGTTTTTT.